This T cell receptor beta chain was captured by sequencing in a study of blood T cell repertoires in COVID-19. Profiled with immunoSEQ multiplex PCR; TCRdb holds only in-frame clones, not every one. The repertoire has around 140,000 clones, around 89% of them found once; the top ten carry roughly 18%. Germline assignment: CDR1 SGHRS and CDR2 YFSETQ. After removal of 0 bases from V and 6 bases from J, the junction contained 12 bases not matched to a gene. CDR3 length: 18 residues. Sequencing was performed on peripheral blood. The chain recombines TRBV5-1 with TRBJ2-2; 9 bases match TRBD1. The origin of this receptor is a man aged 45 to 65 with active or convalescent COVID-19. The CDR3 loop is CASSLALRDRALSGELFF. The CDR3 bases are TGCGCCAGCAGCTTGGCCCTACGGGACAGGGCCCTGTCCGGGGAGCTGTTTTTT.